This passage covers 8 T cell receptor beta chains from one sample sequenced in a study of shared clonotypes between healthy human individuals. Generated by immunoSEQ multiplex PCR, the TCRdb table keeps only in-frame clones and is missing some. The table has millions of clones, around 90% seen once. Material: naive CD4+ T cells sorted from blood. Documented subset: CD45RA+ positively selected. The source is a young man in good health.

This clone has a single count. CDR3 sequence reads: CASSSRDSVNYGYTF. Written as DNA, the CDR3 is TGTGCCAGCAGCTCACGGGACAGTGTAAACTATGGCTACACCTTC. The chain uses TRBV5-5 and TRBJ1-2; 7 bases align to TRBD1. The J segment lost 2 bases and the V segment lost 3 bases, leaving 7 bases of the junction unmatched. Per germline, CDR1 SGHKS and CDR2 YYEKEE (reference sequence). The CDR3 sequence is 15 residues long.

This clone turned up a few times. The V and J genes are TRBV13 and TRBJ1-1; 7 positions match TRBD1. Trimming removed 3 bases from V and 4 bases from J; junction bases left unmatched: 5. This CDR3 has 14 residues. The germline CDR1 and CDR2 sequences are PRHDT and FYEKMQ (reference sequence). The CDR3 protein is CASSLTGQGTEAFF. The DNA of the CDR3 is TGTGCCAGCAGCTTGACAGGGCAGGGCACTGAAGCTTTCTTT.

V usage is TRBV10-1 and J usage is TRBJ1-1, with a possible D match to TRBD1 (6 bases). In germline, CDR1 is WNHNN, CDR2 SYGVQD (reference sequence). Trimming removed 6 bases at V and 0 bases at J, with 11 bases between. The CDR3 has 14 residues. The CDR3 reads CASSPGQLNTEAFF. In DNA form, the CDR3 reads TGCGCCAGCAGCCCCGGACAGCTGAACACTGAAGCTTTCTTT.

The CDR3 nucleotides read TGTGCCAGCAGCTTAACCGGGACTAGCGGGACCGATGAGCAGTTCTTC. Protein product: CASSLTGTSGTDEQFF. The chain carries TRBV7-2 and TRBJ2-1; 13 bases map to TRBD2. CDR3 size: 16 residues. Germline V gives CDR1 SGHTA, CDR2 FQGNSA. V lost 2 bases and J lost 8; bases outside the gene matches: 6.

The sample holds one count of this clone. The sample carries other DNA sequences with the same CDR3. J is TRBJ1-6 and V is TRBV27; no reliable D call. Deletions cut 0 bases from V and 3 bases from J, with 6 bases between. Germline V gene data show CDR1 as MNHEY and CDR2 as SMNVEV (reference sequence). CDR3 length equals 15 residues. This chain's CDR3 is CASSLSTVYNSPLHF. Written as DNA, the CDR3 is TGTGCCAGCAGTTTATCTACAGTCTATAATTCACCCCTCCACTTT.

The chain employs TRBV6-5 and TRBJ2-7, with 9 nucleotides matching TRBD1. Germline CDR1 reads MNHEY; CDR2 reads SVGAGI. Trimming cost V 11 bases and J 1 base; bases outside gene matches: 9. The CDR3 consists of 14 residues. CDR3 sequence (DNA): TGTGCCTGCTCCCGGACAGGGGCATCCTACGAGCAGTACTTC. It codes for CACSRTGASYEQYF.

The count of this clone is one. J is TRBJ2-3 and V is TRBV10-3; perhaps TRBD1 as D (6 bases). The germline gives CDR1 ENHRY, CDR2 SYGVKD. The CDR3 is 12 residues long. Trimming took 11 bases from V and 4 from J, leaving 13 bases between them. This CDR3 reads CASGGEADTQYF. As DNA, the CDR3 is TGTGCCTCTGGGGGCGAAGCAGATACGCAGTATTTT.

The chain is built from TRBV5-4 and TRBJ2-7; no reliable D call. Germline V gene sequence: CDR1 SGHNT, CDR2 YYREEE (reference sequence). The CDR3 is 14 residues long. V lost 0 bases to trimming and J lost 4 bases, with 11 bases between them. CDR3: CASSLAAGRYEQYF. CDR3 DNA sequence: TGTGCCAGCAGCTTGGCGGCAGGCCGGTACGAGCAGTACTTC.